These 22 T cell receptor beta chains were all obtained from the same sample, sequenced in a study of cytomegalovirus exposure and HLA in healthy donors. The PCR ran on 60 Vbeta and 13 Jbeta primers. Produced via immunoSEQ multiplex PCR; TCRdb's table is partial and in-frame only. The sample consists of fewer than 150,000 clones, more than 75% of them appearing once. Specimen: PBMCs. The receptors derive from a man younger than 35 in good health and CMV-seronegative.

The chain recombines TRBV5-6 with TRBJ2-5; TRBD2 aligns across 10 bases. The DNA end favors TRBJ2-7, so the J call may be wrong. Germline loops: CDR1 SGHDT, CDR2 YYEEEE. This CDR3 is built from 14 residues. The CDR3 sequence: CASSGLAVSYEQYF. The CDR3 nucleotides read TGTGCCAGCAGCGGACTAGCGGTCTCCTACGAGCAGTACTTC.

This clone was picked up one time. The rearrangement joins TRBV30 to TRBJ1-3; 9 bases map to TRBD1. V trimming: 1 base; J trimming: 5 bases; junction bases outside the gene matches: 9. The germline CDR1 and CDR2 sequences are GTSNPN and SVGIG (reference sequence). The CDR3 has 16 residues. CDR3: CAWSDGQGKARNTIYF. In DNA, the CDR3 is TGTGCCTGGAGTGATGGACAGGGGAAAGCGCGAAACACCATATATTTT.

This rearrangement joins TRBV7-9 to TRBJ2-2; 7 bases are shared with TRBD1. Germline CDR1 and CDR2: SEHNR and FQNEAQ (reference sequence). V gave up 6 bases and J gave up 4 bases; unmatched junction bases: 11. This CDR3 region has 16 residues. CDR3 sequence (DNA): TGTGCCAGCAGATCTGGGACAGTCGGTGCCACCGGGGAGCTGTTTTTT. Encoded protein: CASRSGTVGATGELFF.

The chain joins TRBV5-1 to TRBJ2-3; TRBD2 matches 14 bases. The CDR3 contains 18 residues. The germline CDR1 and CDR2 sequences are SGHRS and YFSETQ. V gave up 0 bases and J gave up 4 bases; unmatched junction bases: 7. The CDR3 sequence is CASSLASTSGGAPDTQYF. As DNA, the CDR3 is TGCGCCAGCAGCTTGGCTTCGACTAGCGGGGGGGCCCCAGATACGCAGTATTTT.

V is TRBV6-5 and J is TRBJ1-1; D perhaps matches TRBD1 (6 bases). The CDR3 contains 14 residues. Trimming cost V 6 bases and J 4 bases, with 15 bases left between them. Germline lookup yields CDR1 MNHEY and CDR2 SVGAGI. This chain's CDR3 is CASSHRVRSTEAFF. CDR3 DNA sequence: TGTGCCAGCAGCCACAGGGTGAGGAGCACTGAAGCTTTCTTT.

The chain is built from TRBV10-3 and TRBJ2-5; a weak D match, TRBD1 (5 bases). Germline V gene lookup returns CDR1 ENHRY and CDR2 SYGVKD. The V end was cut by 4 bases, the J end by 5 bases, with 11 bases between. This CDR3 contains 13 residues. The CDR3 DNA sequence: TGTGCCATCAGTGTGCAGGGATCGGAGACCCAGTACTTC. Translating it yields CAISVQGSETQYF.

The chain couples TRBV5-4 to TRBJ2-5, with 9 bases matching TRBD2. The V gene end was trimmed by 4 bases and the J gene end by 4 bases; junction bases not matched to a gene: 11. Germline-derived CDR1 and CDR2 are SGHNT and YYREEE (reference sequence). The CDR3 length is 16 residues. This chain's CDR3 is CASSKGIAGVGETQYF. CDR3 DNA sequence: TGTGCCAGCAGCAAGGGGATAGCGGGAGTCGGAGAGACCCAGTACTTC.

The CDR3 DNA follows: TGTGCCAGCAGCTGGGGACAGGGCAGCAATCAGCCCCAGCATTTT. It is translated as CASSWGQGSNQPQHF. The chain carries TRBV7-2 and TRBJ1-5; 9 positions agree with TRBD1. Germline CDR1 SGHTA, CDR2 FQGNSA. This CDR3 has 15 amino acids. Trimming took 4 bases from V and 1 from J; bases not matched to a gene: 2.

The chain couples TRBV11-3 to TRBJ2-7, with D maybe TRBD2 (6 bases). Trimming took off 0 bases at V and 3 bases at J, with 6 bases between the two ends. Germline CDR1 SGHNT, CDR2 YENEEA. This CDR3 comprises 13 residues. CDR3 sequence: CASSLDGGYEQYF. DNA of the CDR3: TGTGCCAGCAGCTTAGACGGGGGCTACGAGCAGTACTTC.

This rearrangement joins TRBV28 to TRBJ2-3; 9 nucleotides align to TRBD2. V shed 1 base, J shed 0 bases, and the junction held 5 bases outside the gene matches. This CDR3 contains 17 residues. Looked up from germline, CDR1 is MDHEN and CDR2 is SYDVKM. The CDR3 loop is CASSLSPSGASTDTQYF. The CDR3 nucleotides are TGTGCCAGCAGTTTATCCCCTAGCGGGGCTAGCACAGATACGCAGTATTTT.

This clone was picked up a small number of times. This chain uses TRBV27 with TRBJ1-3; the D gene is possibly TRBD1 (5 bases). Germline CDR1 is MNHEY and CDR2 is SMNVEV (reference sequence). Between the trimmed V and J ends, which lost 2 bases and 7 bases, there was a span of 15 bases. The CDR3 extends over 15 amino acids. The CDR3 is CASSLGSREGNTIYF. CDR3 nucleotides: TGTGCCAGCAGTTTAGGATCCAGGGAGGGTAACACCATATATTTT.

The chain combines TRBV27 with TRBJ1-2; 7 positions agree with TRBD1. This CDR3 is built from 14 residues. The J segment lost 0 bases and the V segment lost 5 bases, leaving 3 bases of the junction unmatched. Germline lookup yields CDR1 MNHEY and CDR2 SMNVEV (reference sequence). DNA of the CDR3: TGTGCCAGCAGTCTAACAGGGGCTAACTATGGCTACACCTTC. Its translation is CASSLTGANYGYTF.

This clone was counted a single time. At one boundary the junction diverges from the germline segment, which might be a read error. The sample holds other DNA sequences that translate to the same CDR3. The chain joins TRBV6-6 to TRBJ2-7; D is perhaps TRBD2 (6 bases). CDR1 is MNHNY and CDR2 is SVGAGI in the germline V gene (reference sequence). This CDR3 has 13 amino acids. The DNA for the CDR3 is TGCGCCAGCAGTCCCCGGAGGGCGGGAGAGCAGTACTTC. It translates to CASSPRRAGEQYF.

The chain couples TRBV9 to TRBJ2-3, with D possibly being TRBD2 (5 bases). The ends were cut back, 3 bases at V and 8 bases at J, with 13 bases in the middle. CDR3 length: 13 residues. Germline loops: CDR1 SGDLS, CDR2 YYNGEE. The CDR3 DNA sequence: TGTGCCAGCAGCGAGGGAGATCTCGGTACGCAGTATTTT. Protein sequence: CASSEGDLGTQYF.

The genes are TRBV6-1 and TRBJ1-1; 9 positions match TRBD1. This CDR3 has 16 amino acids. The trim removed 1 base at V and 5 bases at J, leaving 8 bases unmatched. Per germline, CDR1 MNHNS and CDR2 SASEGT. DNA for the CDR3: TGTGCCAGCAGTGAAGGACAGGGGGTGAGCGGTACTGAAGCTTTCTTT. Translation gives CASSEGQGVSGTEAFF.

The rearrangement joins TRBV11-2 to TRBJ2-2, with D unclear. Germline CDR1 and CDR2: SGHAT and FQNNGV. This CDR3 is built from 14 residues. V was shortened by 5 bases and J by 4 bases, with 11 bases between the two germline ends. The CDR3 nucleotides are TGTGCCAGCAGCCTAATATCACCCACCGGGGAGCTGTTTTTT. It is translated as CASSLISPTGELFF.

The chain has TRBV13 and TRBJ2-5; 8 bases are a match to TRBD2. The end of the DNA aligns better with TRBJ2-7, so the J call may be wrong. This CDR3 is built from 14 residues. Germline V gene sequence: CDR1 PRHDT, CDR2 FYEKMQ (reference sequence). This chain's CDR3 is CASSPRGGTYEQYF. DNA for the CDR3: TGTGCCAGCAGCCCTCGGGGGGGGACCTACGAGCAGTACTTC.

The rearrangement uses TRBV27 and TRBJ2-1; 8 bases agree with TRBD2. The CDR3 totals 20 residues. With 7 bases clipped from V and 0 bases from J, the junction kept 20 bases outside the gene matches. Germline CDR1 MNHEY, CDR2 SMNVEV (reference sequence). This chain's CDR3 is CASTPDSGSRLLLSYNEQFF. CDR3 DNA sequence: TGTGCCAGCACCCCCGACAGCGGGAGCCGCCTTCTCCTCTCCTACAATGAGCAGTTCTTC.

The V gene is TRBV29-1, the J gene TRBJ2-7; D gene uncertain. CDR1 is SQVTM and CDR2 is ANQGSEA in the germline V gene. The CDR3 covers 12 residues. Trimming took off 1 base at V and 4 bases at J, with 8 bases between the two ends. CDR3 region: CSVEVARYEQYF. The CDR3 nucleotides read TGCAGCGTTGAAGTTGCGCGTTACGAGCAGTACTTC.

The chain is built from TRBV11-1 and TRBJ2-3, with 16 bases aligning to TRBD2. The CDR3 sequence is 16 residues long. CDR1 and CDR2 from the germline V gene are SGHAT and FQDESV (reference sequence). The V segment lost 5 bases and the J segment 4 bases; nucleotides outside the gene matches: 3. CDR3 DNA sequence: TGTGCCAGCAGCACCGGGACTAGCGGGAGGGCAGATACGCAGTATTTT. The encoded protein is CASSTGTSGRADTQYF. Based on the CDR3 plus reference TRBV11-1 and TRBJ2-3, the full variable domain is EAEVAQSPRYKITEKSQAVAFWCDPISGHATLYWYRQILGQGPELLVQFQDESVVDDSQLPKDRFSAERLKGVDSTLKIQPAELGDSAMYLCASSTGTSGRADTQYFGPGTRLTVL.

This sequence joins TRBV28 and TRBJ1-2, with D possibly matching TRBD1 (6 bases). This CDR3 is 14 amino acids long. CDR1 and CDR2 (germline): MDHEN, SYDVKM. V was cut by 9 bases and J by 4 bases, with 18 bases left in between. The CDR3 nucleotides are TGTGCCAGTCAACCCCCCACAGGGACCTATGGCTACACCTTC. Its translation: CASQPPTGTYGYTF.

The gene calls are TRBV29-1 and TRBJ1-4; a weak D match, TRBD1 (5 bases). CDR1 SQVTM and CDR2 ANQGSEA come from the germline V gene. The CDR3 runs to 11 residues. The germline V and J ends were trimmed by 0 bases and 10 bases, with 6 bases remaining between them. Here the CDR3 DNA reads TGCAGCGTTGAAGAGGGGGGAAAACTGTTTTTT. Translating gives CSVEEGGKLFF.